This TCR beta chain was found in a study of T cell responses to AZD1222 COVID-19 vaccine. In the study overall: It was second doses at about 4 or about 12 weeks that were pooled.

Profiled with immunoSEQ multiplex PCR; TCRdb holds only in-frame clones, not every one. This repertoire shows some 140,000 clones, about 87% found once; its top ten account for less than 3.5%. Study-wide findings and caveats: Clonal diversity may have been underestimated, and the donors were mostly white British, with more females than males. In the spike-specific TCR repertoire, nearly half reportedly target unmutated variant regions. Spike-specific TCR depth and breadth grew after two AZD1222 doses.

Germline V lookup: CDR1 MNHNY, CDR2 SVGAGI (reference sequence). This CDR3 contains 14 residues. The germline V and J ends were trimmed by 7 bases and 1 base, with 13 bases remaining between them. Comments on this clone: The antigen remains undetermined.

This sequence joins TRBV6-6 and TRBJ1-1; possible D gene TRBD1, 6 bases. The sequence came from an adult in good health. The sequences come from peripheral blood, collected on day 0 of AZD1222 vaccination. CDR3 DNA sequence: TGTGCCAGCACATATCAACAGGGGAACACTGAAGCTTTCTTT. It specifies CASTYQQGNTEAFF.